One T cell receptor (beta chain) is described in this entry. Its cognate antigen has yet to be identified. Per-base quality was not reported, and no clone a single base away is much larger than it. The data belong to a study of T cell responses to AZD1222 COVID-19 vaccine (dated by TCRdb to the early 2020s). For the study in its entirety: TCR sequencing was performed for about 250 trial participants, of whom about 210 were given two doses of AZD1222 and around 26 were given two doses of MenACWY control vaccine. Enrollment into the trials was organized by age into subgroups of 18-55, 56-69 and 70-plus years, and those subgroups contained roughly 150, 30 and 60 TCR-sequenced participants, respectively. The paper's findings and limits, for the study overall: Conclusions about previously exposed vaccinees were limited because only six or seven AZD1222 recipients were SARS-CoV-2 seropositive at baseline. Reportedly, almost half of the unique spike-specific TCRs recognized epitopes lying outside the regions that are mutated in the B.1.351 and B.1.1.7 variants. The vaccine-associated CD4 TCRs covered the entire spike protein, and the dominant responses fell in regions 160-218 and 743-854. Because no day 14 peak-response samples were available, the repertoires could be characterized only after the peak T cell response. The 56-69-year group was small, and its depth increase did not reach significance, likely because of low power. Most participants were white British and females outnumbered males, and the authors suggested that clonal diversity may have been underestimated. After two AZD1222 doses, both the breadth and the depth of spike-specific TCRs were significantly higher than at day 0 and than in MenACWY recipients.

The CDR3 regions of human TCRbeta chains were analyzed by immunosequencing. Under the source paper's analysis protocol: TCRs in the repertoires were matched against a reference library of SARS-CoV-2-specific TCRs that had been generated with the MIRA antigen-specificity platform. Breadth was defined as the fraction of unique TCRs that were SARS-CoV-2-associated, and depth was defined as the fraction of total T cells that were SARS-CoV-2-associated. Using the MIRA data, each spike-specific TCR was mapped to the spike region that the TCR reacts to and placed in a CD4 or CD8 class. Log10-transformed breadth and depth values were compared by one-way ANOVA with Sidak's multiple comparisons tests. The table comes from immuneACCESS by way of TCRdb, which keeps in-frame sequences with V and J called. Part of the clones is missing from these tables; in studies checked, under half for an unresolved V gene and the rest for unknown reasons. For V, J and clone size, that table is used; D and trimming come from the DNA. Present in this sample are some 95,000 clones, roughly 90% of which were seen just once. The top ten clonotypes cover 12% of the sample.

From a lookup of the germline V gene (reference sequence), CDR1 and CDR2 are MNHEY and SMNVEV. The CDR3 spans 12 residues, from the cysteine through the phenylalanine. Only CDR3 DNA is held: 36 bases, read in frame from base 1. V loses 5 bases of germline sequence and J loses 10 bases, and the interval between the two ends is 12 bases. The time point label for this specimen denotes: about 28 days (+/-7) after the second vaccine dose. AZD1222 recipients with second doses at about 4 weeks or about 12 weeks were pooled, because spike-specific TCR depth and breadth did not differ between schedules. Vaccinee samples were obtained from the UK trials COV001 and COV002, which included a single-blind randomized controlled phase 2/3 trial of AZD1222 (ChAdOx1 nCoV-19) in healthy adults. For TCRbeta chain sequencing, PBMC samples were collected from trial participants at day 0 and at day 28 after the second dose.

The sample here was peripheral blood, taken 28 days after the second AZD1222 dose. The receptor's source is an adult who received the AZD1222 COVID-19 vaccine. The rearrangement joined TRBV27 to TRBJ2-1; confidence is insufficient to name the D gene. The nucleotides are TGTGCCAGCAGTAAGTGGGCTCCCGAGCAGTTCTTC. Its protein product is CASSKWAPEQFF.